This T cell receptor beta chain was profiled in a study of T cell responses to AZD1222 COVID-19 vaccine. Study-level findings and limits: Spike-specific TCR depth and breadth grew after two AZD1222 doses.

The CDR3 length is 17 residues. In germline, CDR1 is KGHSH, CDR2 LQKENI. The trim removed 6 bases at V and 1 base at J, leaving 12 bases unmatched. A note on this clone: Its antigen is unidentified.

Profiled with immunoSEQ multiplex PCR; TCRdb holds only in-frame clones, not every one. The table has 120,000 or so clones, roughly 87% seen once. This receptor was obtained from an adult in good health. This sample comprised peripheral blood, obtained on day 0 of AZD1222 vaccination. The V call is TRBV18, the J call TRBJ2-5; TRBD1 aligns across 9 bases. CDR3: CASSLLRDRVVQETQYF. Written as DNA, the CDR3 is TGTGCCAGCTCTCTCTTGAGGGACAGGGTGGTCCAAGAGACCCAGTACTTC.